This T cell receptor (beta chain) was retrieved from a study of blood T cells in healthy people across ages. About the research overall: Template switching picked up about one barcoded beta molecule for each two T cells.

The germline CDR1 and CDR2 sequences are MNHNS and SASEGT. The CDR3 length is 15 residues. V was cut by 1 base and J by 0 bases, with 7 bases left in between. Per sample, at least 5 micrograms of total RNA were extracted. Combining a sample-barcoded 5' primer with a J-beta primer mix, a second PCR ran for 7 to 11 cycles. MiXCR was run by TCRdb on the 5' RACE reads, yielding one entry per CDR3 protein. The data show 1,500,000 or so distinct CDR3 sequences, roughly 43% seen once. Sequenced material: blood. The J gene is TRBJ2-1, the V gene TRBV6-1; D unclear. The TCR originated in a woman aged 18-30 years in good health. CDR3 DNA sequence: TGTGCCAGCAGTGAAGGCCCAACCTCCTACAATGAGCAGTTCTTC. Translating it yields CASSEGPTSYNEQFF.